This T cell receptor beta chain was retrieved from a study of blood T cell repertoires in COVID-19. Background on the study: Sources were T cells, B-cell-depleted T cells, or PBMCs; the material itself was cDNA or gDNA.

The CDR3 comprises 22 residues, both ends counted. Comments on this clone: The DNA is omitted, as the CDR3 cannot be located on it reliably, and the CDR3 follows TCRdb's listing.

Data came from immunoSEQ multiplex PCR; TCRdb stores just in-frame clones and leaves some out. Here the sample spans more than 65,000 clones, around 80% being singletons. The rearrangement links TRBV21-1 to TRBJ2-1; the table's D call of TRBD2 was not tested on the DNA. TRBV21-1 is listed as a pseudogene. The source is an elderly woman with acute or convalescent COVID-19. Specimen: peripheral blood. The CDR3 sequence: CASSKVGLVSVGRGSSYNEQFF.